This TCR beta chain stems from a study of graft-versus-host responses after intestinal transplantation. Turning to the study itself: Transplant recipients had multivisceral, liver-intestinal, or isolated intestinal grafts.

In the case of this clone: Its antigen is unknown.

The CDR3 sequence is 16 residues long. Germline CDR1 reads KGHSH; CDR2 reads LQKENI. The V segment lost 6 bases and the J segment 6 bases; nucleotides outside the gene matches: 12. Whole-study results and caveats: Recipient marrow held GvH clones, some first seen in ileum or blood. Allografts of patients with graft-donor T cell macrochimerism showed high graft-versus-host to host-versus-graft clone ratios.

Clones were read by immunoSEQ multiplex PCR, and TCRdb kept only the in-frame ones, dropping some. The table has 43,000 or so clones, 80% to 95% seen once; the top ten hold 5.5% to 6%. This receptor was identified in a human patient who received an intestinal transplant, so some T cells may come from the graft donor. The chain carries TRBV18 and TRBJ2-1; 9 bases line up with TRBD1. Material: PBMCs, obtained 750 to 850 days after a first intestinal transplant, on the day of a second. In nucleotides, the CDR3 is TGTGCCAGCTCCAGAGCCTTTCTGACAGGGGGCAATGAGCAGTTCTTC. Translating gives CASSRAFLTGGNEQFF.